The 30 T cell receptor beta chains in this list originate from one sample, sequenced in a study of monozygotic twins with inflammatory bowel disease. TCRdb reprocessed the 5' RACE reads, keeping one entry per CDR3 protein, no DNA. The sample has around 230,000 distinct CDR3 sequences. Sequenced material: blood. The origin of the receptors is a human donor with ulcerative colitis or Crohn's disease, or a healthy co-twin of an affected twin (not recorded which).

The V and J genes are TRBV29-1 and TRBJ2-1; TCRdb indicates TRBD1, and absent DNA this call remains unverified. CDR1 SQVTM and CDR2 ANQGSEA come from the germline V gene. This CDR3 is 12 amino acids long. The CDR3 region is CSVGDSYNEQFF.

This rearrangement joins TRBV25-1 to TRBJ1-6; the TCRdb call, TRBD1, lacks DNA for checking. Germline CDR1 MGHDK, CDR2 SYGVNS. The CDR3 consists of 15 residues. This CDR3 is CASSSQTGGTSPLHF.

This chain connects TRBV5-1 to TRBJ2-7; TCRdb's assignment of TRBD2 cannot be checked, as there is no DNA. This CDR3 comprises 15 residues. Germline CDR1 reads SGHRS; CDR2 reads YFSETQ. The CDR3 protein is CASSDGMGSFSEQYF.

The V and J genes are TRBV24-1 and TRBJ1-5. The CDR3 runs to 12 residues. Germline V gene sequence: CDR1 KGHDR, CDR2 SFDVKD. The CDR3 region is CATSDAGQPQHF.

CDR3 amino acids: CSVEVSGGGTEAFF. The V call is TRBV29-1, the J call TRBJ1-1; TCRdb's D call, TRBD1, is unchecked because there is no DNA. CDR1 SQVTM and CDR2 ANQGSEA come from the germline V gene. CDR3 length equals 14 residues.

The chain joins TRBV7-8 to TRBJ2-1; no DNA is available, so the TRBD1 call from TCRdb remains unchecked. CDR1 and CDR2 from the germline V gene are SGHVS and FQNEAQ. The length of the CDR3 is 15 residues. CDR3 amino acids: CASSLDRGRYNEQFF.

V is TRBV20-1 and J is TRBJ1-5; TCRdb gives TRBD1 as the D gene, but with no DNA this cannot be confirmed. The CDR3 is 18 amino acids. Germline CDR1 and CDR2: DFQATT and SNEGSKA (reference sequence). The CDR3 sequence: CSARASGTGEYSNQPQHF.

This CDR3 is CASSRILEGGTGELFF. The chain recombines TRBV7-6 with TRBJ2-2; TCRdb selects TRBD2, and the lack of DNA leaves this call unchecked. The CDR3 runs 16 residues. Germline CDR1 is SGHVS and CDR2 is FNYEAQ. The full variable domain, in which reference TRBV7-6 and TRBJ2-2 provide the parts outside the CDR3, is GAGVSQSPRYKVTKRGQDVALRCDPISGHVSLYWYRQALGQGPEFLTYFNYEAQQDKSGLPNDRFSAERPEGSISTLTIQRTEQRDSAMYRCASSRILEGGTGELFFGEGSRLTVL.

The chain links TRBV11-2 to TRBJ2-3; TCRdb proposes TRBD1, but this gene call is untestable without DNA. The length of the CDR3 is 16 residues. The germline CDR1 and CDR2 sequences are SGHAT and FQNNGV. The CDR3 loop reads CASSLDPFYTSHTQYF. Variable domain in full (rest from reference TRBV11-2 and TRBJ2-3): EAGVAQSPRYKIIEKRQSVAFWCNPISGHATLYWYQQILGQGPKLLIQFQNNGVVDDSQLPKDRFSAERLKGVDSTLKIQPAKLEDSAVYLCASSLDPFYTSHTQYFGPGTRLTVL.

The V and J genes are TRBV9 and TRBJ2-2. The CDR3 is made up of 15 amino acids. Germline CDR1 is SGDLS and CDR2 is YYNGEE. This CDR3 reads CASSVAAEWIRELFF.

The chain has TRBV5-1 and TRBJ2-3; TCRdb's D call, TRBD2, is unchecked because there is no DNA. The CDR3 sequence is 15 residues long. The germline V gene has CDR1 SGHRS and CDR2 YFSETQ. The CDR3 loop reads CASSLTRGAGDTQYF.

The CDR3 spells CASSLSGLFIQETQYF. This chain joins TRBV11-2 and TRBJ2-5. The CDR3 loop spans 16 amino acids. In germline, CDR1 is SGHAT, CDR2 FQNNGV.

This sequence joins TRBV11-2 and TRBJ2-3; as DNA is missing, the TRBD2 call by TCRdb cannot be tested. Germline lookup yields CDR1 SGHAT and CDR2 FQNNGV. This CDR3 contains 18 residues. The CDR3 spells CASSVTSGGPPRTDTQYF.

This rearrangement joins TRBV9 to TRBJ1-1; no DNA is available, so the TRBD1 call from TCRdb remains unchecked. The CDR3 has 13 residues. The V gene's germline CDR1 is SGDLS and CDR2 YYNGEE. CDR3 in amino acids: CASSATGAFEAFF.

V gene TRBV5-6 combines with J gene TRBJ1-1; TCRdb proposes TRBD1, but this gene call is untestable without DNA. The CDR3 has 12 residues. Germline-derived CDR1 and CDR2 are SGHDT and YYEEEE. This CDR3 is CASSYAGQTAFF.

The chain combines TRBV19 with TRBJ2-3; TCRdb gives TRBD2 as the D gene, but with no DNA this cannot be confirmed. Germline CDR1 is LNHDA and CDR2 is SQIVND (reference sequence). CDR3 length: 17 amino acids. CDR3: CASMWTSGGPGPYTQYF. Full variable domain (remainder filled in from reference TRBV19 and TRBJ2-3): DGGITQSPKYLFRKEGQNVTLSCEQNLNHDAMYWYRQDPGQGLRLIYYSQIVNDFQKGDIAEGYSVSREKKESFPLTVTSAQKNPTAFYLCASMWTSGGPGPYTQYFGPGTRLTVL.

CDR3 residues: CASSLRWDTEAFF. The genes are TRBV5-1 and TRBJ1-1. Germline V CDR1 and CDR2: SGHRS, YFSETQ. The CDR3 spans 13 residues.

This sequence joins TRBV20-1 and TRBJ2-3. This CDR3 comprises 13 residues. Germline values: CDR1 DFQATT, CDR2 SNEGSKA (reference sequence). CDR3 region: CSAPGYSTDTQYF.

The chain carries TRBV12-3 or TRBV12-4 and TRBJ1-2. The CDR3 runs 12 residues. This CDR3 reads CASTTQNYGYTF.

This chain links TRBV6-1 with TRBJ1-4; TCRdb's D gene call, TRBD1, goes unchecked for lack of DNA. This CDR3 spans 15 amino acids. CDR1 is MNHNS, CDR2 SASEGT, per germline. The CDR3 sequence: CATADTGRANEKLFF.

CDR3 sequence: CASSVDRLNTEAFF. This chain uses TRBV5-1 with TRBJ1-1. From germline, CDR1 is SGHRS and CDR2 YFSETQ. This CDR3 region has 14 residues.

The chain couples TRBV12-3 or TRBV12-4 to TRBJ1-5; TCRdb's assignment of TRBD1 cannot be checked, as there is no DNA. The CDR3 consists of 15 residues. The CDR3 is CASSLFSGTAQPQHF.

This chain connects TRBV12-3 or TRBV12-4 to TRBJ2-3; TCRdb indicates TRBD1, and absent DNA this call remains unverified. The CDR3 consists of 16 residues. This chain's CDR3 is CASSSGTGAYTDTQYF.

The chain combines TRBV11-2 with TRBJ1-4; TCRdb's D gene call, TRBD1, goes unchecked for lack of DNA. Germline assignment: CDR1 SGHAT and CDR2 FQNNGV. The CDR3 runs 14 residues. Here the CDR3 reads CASSPVGTVEKLFF.

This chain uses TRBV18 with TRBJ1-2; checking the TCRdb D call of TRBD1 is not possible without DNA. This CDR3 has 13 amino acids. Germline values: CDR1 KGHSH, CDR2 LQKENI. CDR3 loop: CASSPWGADGYTF.

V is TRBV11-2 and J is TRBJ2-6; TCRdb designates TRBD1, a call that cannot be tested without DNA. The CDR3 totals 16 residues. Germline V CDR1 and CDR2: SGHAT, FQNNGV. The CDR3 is CASSLPRGSWANVLTF.

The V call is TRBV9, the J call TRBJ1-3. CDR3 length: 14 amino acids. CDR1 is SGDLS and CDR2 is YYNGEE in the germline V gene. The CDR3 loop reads CASSVEAFGNTIYF.

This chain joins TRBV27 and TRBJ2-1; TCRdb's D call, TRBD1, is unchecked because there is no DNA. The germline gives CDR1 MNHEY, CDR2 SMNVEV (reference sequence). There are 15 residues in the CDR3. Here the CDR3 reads CASSLRTGAGNEQFF.

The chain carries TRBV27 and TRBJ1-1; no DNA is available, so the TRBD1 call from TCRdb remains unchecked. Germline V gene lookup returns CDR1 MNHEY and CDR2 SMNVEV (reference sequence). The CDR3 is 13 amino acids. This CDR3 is CASSDRGWKEAFF.

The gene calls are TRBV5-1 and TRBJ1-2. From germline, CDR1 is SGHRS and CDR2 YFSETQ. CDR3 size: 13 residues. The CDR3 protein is CASSFNDNYGYTF.